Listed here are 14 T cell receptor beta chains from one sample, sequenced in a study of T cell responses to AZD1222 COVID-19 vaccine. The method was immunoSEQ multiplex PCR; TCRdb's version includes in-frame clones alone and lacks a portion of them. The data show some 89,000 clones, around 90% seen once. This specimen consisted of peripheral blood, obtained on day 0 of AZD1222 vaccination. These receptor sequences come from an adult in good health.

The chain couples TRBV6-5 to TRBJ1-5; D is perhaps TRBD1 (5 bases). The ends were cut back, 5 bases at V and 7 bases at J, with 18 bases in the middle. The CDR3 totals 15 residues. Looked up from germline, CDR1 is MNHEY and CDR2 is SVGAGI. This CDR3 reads CASSPSGGSLQPQHF. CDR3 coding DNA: TGTGCCAGCAGTCCGTCCGGGGGGAGCTTGCAGCCCCAGCATTTT.

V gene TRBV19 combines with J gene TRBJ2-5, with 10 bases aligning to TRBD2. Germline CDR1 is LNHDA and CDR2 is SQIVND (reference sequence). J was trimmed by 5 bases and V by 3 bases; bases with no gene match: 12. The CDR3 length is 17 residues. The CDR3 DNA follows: TGTGCCAGTAGTATCAAGACTAGCGGGTACTCGGGCGAGACCCAGTACTTC. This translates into CASSIKTSGYSGETQYF.

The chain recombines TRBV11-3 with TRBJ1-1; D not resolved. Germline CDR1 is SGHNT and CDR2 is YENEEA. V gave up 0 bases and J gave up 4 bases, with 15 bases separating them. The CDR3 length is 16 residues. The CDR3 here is CASSLDPEGRGTEAFF. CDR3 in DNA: TGTGCCAGCAGCTTAGATCCAGAAGGTCGGGGCACTGAAGCTTTCTTT.

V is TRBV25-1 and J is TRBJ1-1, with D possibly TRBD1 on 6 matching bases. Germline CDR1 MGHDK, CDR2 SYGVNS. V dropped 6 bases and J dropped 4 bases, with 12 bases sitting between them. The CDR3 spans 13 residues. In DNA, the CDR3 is TGTGCCAGCAGAGAACAGGGTGGCACTGAAGCTTTCTTT. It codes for CASREQGGTEAFF.

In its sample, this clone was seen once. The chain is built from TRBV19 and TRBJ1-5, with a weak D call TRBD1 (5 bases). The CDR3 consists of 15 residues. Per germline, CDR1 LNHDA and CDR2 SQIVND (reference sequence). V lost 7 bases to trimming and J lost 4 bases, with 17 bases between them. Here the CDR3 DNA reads TGTGCCAGTACCCGGGGGGGGGTCTGGAATCAGCCCCAGCATTTT. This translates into CASTRGGVWNQPQHF.

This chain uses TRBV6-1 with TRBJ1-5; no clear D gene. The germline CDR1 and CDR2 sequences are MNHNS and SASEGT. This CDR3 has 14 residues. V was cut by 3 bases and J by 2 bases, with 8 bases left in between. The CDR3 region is CASSDRVRNQPQHF. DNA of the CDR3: TGTGCCAGCAGTGATCGGGTGCGCAATCAGCCCCAGCATTTT.

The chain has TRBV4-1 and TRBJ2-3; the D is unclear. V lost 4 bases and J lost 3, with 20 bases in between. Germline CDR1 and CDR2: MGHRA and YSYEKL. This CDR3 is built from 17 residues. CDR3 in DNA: TGCGCCAGCAGCCCGCAACTTCCGGTGGGGTTGACAGATACGCAGTATTTT. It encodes CASSPQLPVGLTDTQYF.

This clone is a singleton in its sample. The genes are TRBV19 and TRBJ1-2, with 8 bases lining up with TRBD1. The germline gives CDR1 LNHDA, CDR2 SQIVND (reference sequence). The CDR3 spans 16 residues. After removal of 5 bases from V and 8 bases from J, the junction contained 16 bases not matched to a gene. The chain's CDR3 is CASSSRDRHSARGYTF. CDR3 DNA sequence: TGTGCCAGTAGTTCCCGGGACAGGCATTCCGCTAGGGGCTACACCTTC. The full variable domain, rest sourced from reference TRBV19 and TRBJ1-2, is DGGITQSPKYLFRKEGQNVTLSCEQNLNHDAMYWYRQDPGQGLRLIYYSQIVNDFQKGDIAEGYSVSREKKESFPLTVTSAQKNPTAFYLCASSSRDRHSARGYTFGSGTRLTVV.

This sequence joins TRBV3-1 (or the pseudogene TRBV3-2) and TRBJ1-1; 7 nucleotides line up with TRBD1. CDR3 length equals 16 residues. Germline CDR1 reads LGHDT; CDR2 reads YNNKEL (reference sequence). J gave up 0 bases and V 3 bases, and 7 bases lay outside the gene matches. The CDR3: CASSQGQTTMNTEAFF. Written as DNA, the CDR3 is TGTGCCAGCAGCCAGGGACAGACAACCATGAACACTGAAGCTTTCTTT.

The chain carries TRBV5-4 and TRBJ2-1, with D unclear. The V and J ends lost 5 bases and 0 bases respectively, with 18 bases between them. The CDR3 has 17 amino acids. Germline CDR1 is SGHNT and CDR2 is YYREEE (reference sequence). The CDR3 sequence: CASRPELGSYSYNEQFF. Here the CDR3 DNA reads TGTGCCAGCAGACCCGAGCTAGGATCCTACTCCTACAATGAGCAGTTCTTC.

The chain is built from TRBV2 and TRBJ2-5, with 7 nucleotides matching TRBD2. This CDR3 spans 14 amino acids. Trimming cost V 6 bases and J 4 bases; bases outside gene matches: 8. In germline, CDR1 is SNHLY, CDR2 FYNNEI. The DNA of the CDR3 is TGTGCCAGCAGGAGACTAGCAGTGAGAGAGACCCAGTACTTC. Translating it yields CASRRLAVRETQYF. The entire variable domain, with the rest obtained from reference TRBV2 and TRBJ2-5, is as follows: EPEVTQTPSHQVTQMGQEVILRCVPISNHLYFYWYRQILGQKVEFLVSFYNNEISEKSEIFDDQFSVERPDGSNFTLKIRSTKLEDSAMYFCASRRLAVRETQYFGPGTRLLVL.

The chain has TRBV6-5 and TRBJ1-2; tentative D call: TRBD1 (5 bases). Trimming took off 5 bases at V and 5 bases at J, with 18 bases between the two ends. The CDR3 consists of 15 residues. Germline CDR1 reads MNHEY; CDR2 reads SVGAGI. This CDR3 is CASSRRDARQYGYTF. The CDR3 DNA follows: TGTGCCAGCAGTAGACGGGACGCTAGGCAATATGGCTACACCTTC.

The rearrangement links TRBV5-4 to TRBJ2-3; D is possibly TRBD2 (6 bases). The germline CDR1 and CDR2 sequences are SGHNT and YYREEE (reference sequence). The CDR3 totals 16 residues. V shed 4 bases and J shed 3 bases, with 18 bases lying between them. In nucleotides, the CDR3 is TGTGCCAGCAGCCCCCTGGTGGGGGGATTTACAGATACGCAGTATTTT. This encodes CASSPLVGGFTDTQYF.

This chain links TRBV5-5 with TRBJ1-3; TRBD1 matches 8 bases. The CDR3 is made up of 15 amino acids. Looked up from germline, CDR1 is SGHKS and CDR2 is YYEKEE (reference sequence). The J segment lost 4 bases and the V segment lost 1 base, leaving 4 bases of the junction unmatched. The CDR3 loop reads CASSLRQGFGNTIYF. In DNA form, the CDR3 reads TGTGCCAGCAGCTTGAGACAGGGGTTCGGAAACACCATATATTTT.